This TCR beta chain emerged from a study of regulatory T cells in long-lasting Graves disease. Study-level results: Persistent patients shared more public clonotypes (2,741) than newly diagnosed patients (around 1,000).

This CDR3 spans 15 amino acids. With V trimmed by 1 base and J by 8 bases, 5 bases remained unmatched. Germline V lookup: CDR1 LGHDT, CDR2 YNNKEL (reference sequence). Arm-PCR of CDR3 regions and iRepertoire HTBI primers were the basis on which TCR beta libraries were built. TCRdb passed the multiplex PCR reads through MiXCR, listing each CDR3 protein once. This sample has approximately 350,000 distinct CDR3 sequences, with roughly 16% found just once. This clonotype was seen repeatedly, ten times or more. Its antigen is as yet unknown. The sample's time point: newly diagnosed GD, antithyroid drugs for less than 3 months. Generation of the TCR library employed RNA extracted from PBMCs. These same data were also listed under a study on T cells in Graves' hyperthyroidism and ophthalmopathy. That investigation notes: HTBI primers were the set used in a first-round RT-PCR of the TCR CDR3. Also found in blood were most expanded thyroid clonotypes above 0.001.

The chain carries TRBV3-1 and TRBJ1-4; 9 nucleotides line up with TRBD1. The sequencing here drew on peripheral blood mononuclear cells (PBMCs), taken at new diagnosis, from a patient treated with antithyroid drugs. This receptor was taken from a woman aged 18-29 years with Graves disease. The DNA for the CDR3 is TGTGCCAGCAGCCAAGGCGGGACAGGGTGGGAAAAACTGTTTTTT. It translates to CASSQGGTGWEKLFF.